The rows below give T cell receptor beta chains drawn from one sample of a study of cytomegalovirus exposure and HLA in healthy donors. Sequencing was performed with immunoSEQ multiplex PCR; in TCRdb, only in-frame clones are kept and a portion is missing. The data show about 120,000 clones, with 70% to 85% seen just once and around 2.3% held by the top ten. Source material: PBMCs. Receptors originate from a woman aged 18 to 35 in good health and CMV-seronegative. Each CDR3 is given without its conserved first and last residue.

>TRBV5-1|TRBJ1-1
ASSLAPRGDAEAF
>TRBV21-1|TRBJ2-7
ASSSKGVQGSGEQY
>TRBV19|TRBJ2-1
ASTNVEGATYNEQF
>TRBV5-6|TRBJ1-3
ASSLRQGARSVAGNTIY
>TRBV6-5|TRBJ2-3
ASSKTETDTQY
>TRBV7-9|TRBJ1-2
ASSTGGLSAGYGYT
>TRBV7-9|TRBJ2-5
ASSLLGEVETQY
>TRBV20-1|TRBJ2-3
SAGTSDTQY
>TRBV7-9|TRBJ2-7
ASKMEGQGVREQY
>TRBV19|TRBJ1-5
ASSARNQPQH
>TRBV19|TRBJ2-2
ASSIPRRGNTGELF
>TRBV6-5|TRBJ1-1
ASSSRQGGFDEAF
>TRBV18|TRBJ1-2
ASSPPMDLGYGYT
>TRBV6-5|TRBJ2-1
ASSLAGGGNEQF
>TRBV7-9|TRBJ1-2
ASSLEWVRDGYT
>TRBV6-1|TRBJ2-7
ASSEGSKGGGQY
>TRBV30|TRBJ2-5
AWGAGETQY
>TRBV27|TRBJ2-2
ASLLGSEIAGELF
>TRBV28|TRBJ1-2
ASSFYPDRPNYGYT
>TRBV2|TRBJ2-4
AKAPPGRHRIQY
>TRBV23-1|TRBJ2-3
ASGGTANTDTQY
>TRBV19|TRBJ2-3
ASSIESNTRTDTQY
>TRBV2|TRBJ1-1
ASRLISGNTEAF
>TRBV10-1|TRBJ1-3
ASSEGASSGNTIY
>TRBV5-1|TRBJ2-2
ASSSRDSPAGELF